A selection of T cell receptor beta chains follows, all from one sample in a study of blood T cell repertoires in COVID-19. The assay was immunoSEQ multiplex PCR, and TCRdb's table has in-frame clones only and misses some. The sample carries about 180,000 clones, 86% recorded once. The sample taken for sequencing was peripheral blood. The receptors derive from a man aged 45-65 years with active or convalescent COVID-19. CDR3s include the opening cysteine and the closing phenylalanine or tryptophan. D genes are given only for firm matches. Where a row states a size, it is once, few, many or the class of an expanded clone; other rows omit it.

J: TRBJ1-5
V: TRBV7-8
size: .
D: .
length: 14
DNA: TGTGCCAGCAGATCCGACAGACTCAATCAGCCCCAGCATTTT
CDR3: CASRSDRLNQPQHF

J: TRBJ1-1
V: TRBV6-2/TRBV6-3
size: once
D: TRBD1
length: 16
DNA: TGTGCCAGCAGTCTACGGACAGGGGGAGGGAACACTGAAGCTTTCTTT
CDR3: CASSLRTGGGNTEAFF

J: TRBJ2-1
V: TRBV3-1/TRBV3-2
size: .
D: .
length: 15
DNA: TGTGCCATCCCACCCGGACAGGACTACTACAATGAGCAGTTCTTC
CDR3: CAIPPGQDYYNEQFF

J: TRBJ2-3
V: TRBV11-2
size: .
D: .
length: 16
DNA: TGTGCCAGCAGCCAATCCCCGACTACTAGCACAGATACGCAGTATTTT
CDR3: CASSQSPTTSTDTQYF

J: TRBJ1-2
V: TRBV4-2
size: .
D: .
length: 15
DNA: TGTGCCAGCAGCCTACAGGGTAATGGTAACTATGGCTACACCTTC
CDR3: CASSLQGNGNYGYTF

J: TRBJ1-1
V: TRBV5-4
size: once
D: .
length: 15
DNA: TGTGCCAGCAGCTTGGGGGGGACATCTAACACTGAAGCTTTCTTT
CDR3: CASSLGGTSNTEAFF

J: TRBJ2-5
V: TRBV19
size: .
D: TRBD1
length: 14
DNA: TGTGCCAGTAGTTTACAGGGGGGCCAAGAGACCCAGTACTTC
CDR3: CASSLQGGQETQYF

J: TRBJ1-1
V: TRBV29-1
size: .
D: .
length: 12
DNA: TGCAGCGTATACACAGGAAGGAGAGGAGCTTTCTTT
CDR3: CSVYTGRRGAFF

J: TRBJ1-1
V: TRBV5-1
size: .
D: .
length: 14
DNA: TGCGCCAGCAGCCACAGTTTCGTGAACACTGAAGCTTTCTTT
CDR3: CASSHSFVNTEAFF

J: TRBJ2-7
V: TRBV5-6
size: .
D: TRBD1
length: 13
DNA: TGTGCCAGCAGCACGGGACAGTCCTACGAGCAGTACTTC
CDR3: CASSTGQSYEQYF

J: TRBJ2-2
V: TRBV30
size: .
D: TRBD2
length: 14
DNA: TGTGCCTGGCGATTAGCGGGTATGACCGGGGAGCTGTTTTTT
CDR3: CAWRLAGMTGELFF

J: TRBJ2-5
V: TRBV15
size: .
D: .
length: 13
DNA: TGTGCCACCAGCAGGGTAGGGGTAGAGACCCAGTACTTC
CDR3: CATSRVGVETQYF

J: TRBJ2-1
V: TRBV21-1
size: .
D: .
length: 19
DNA: TGTGCCAGCATGGGGGAACTAGCGGGAGTTCGTAAGTCCTACAATGAGCAGTTCTTC
CDR3: CASMGELAGVRKSYNEQFF

J: TRBJ2-7
V: TRBV12-1
size: few
D: .
length: 18
DNA: TGTGCCAGCTTATCAGAGACTAGCGGTCCCCGCTGTGCCTACGAGCAGTACTTC
CDR3: CASLSETSGPRCAYEQYF

J: TRBJ2-7
V: TRBV5-1
size: .
D: .
length: 13
DNA: TGCGCCAGCAGCAGGGACTCAGGCTACGAGCAGTACTTC
CDR3: CASSRDSGYEQYF

J: TRBJ2-3
V: TRBV28
size: .
D: TRBD2
length: 13
DNA: TGTGCCATCGCTAGCGGTTCTGGAGATACGCAGTATTTT
CDR3: CAIASGSGDTQYF

J: TRBJ1-2
V: TRBV19
size: .
D: .
length: 14
DNA: TGTGCCAGTAGTACCGCGGGACCTAACTATGGCTACACCTTC
CDR3: CASSTAGPNYGYTF

J: TRBJ2-1
V: TRBV24-1
size: .
D: TRBD2
length: 16
DNA: TGTGCCACCAGTGATTCCGGACTAGCGGGAGGGAGGGAGCAGTTCTTC
CDR3: CATSDSGLAGGREQFF

J: TRBJ2-7
V: TRBV11-3
size: .
D: TRBD2
length: 15
DNA: TGTGCCAGCAGCTTAAGTAGCGGGGGTGAGTACGAGCAGTACTTC
CDR3: CASSLSSGGEYEQYF

J: TRBJ1-1
V: TRBV2
size: once
D: TRBD1
length: 15
DNA: TGTGCCAGCAGTTTACAGGGGGCGCTTAGCACTGAAGCTTTCTTT
CDR3: CASSLQGALSTEAFF

J: TRBJ2-7
V: TRBV30
size: once
D: .
length: 13
DNA: TGTGCCTGGAGAGAGGACAGCTACTACGAGCAGTACTTC
CDR3: CAWREDSYYEQYF

J: TRBJ1-5
V: TRBV24-1
size: .
D: .
length: 17
DNA: TGTGCCACCAAAAGGAAAGGGGAGGGTGAATTCGATCAGCCCCAGCATTTT
CDR3: CATKRKGEGEFDQPQHF

J: TRBJ2-1
V: TRBV24-1
size: .
D: TRBD2
length: 14
DNA: TGTGCCACCGGGGGGGAACCTCCTCGAAATGAGCAGTTCTTC
CDR3: CATGGEPPRNEQFF

J: TRBJ2-3
V: TRBV11-3
size: .
D: TRBD2
length: 17
DNA: TGTGCCAGCAGCTTAGACTCTAGCGGGAGGGCCCCAGATACGCAGTATTTT
CDR3: CASSLDSSGRAPDTQYF

J: TRBJ1-5
V: TRBV6-2/TRBV6-3
size: once
D: TRBD1
length: 17
DNA: TGTGCCAGCAGTTTAACAGGGGGCTGGGGGCAGGGTCAGCCCCAGCATTTT
CDR3: CASSLTGGWGQGQPQHF

J: TRBJ1-6
V: TRBV4-3
size: .
D: .
length: 21
DNA: TGCGCCAGCAGCCAAGACGTGATCCAGGCCAGGGGAAGCTCCTATAATTCACCCCTCCACTTT
CDR3: CASSQDVIQARGSSYNSPLHF

J: TRBJ2-1
V: TRBV6-1
size: .
D: TRBD2
length: 16
DNA: TGTGCCAGCAGTGAAGGACTAGCGGGAGATTACAATGAGCAGTTCTTC
CDR3: CASSEGLAGDYNEQFF

J: TRBJ1-1
V: TRBV5-6
size: .
D: .
length: 13
DNA: TGTGCCAGCAGCTATAAGGGAGGCACTGAAGCTTTCTTT
CDR3: CASSYKGGTEAFF

J: TRBJ2-1
V: TRBV24-1
size: .
D: TRBD2
length: 19
DNA: TGTGCCACCAGTGATCGCGGACTAGCGGGAGGTAGTACCTACAATGAGCAGTTCTTC
CDR3: CATSDRGLAGGSTYNEQFF

J: TRBJ1-2
V: TRBV9
size: .
D: .
length: 18
DNA: TGTGCCAGCAGCGTAGCACCCTACAGGGCATCAGATCACTATGGCTACACCTTC
CDR3: CASSVAPYRASDHYGYTF

J: TRBJ2-3
V: TRBV24-1
size: .
D: .
length: 15
DNA: TGTGCCACCAGTGATTTCGGCAGGGGCACAGATACGCAGTATTTT
CDR3: CATSDFGRGTDTQYF

J: TRBJ1-5
V: TRBV6-4
size: .
D: .
length: 19
DNA: TGTGCCAGCAGTGACTCGATTGGCAGGGGCTACCTTAGCAATCAGCCCCAGCATTTT
CDR3: CASSDSIGRGYLSNQPQHF

J: TRBJ2-7
V: TRBV5-5
size: few
D: TRBD2
length: 15
DNA: TGTGCCAGCAGTACGGGACTAGCGGGTTCGGGTGAGCAGTACTTC
CDR3: CASSTGLAGSGEQYF

J: TRBJ1-5
V: TRBV19
size: .
D: .
length: 14
DNA: TGTGCCAGTAGTGCGGGACTGGTGAATCAGCCCCAGCATTTT
CDR3: CASSAGLVNQPQHF

J: TRBJ2-7
V: TRBV9
size: few
D: .
length: 15
DNA: TGTGCCAGCAGCCCCCACGGCCCAGGGGAGTACGAGCAGTACTTC
CDR3: CASSPHGPGEYEQYF

J: TRBJ1-5
V: TRBV6-6
size: .
D: .
length: 12
DNA: TGTGCCAGCAAGCGGGCCAACCAGCCCCAGCATTTT
CDR3: CASKRANQPQHF

J: TRBJ2-5
V: TRBV5-6
size: .
D: TRBD2
length: 17
DNA: TGTGCCAGCAGCTCCCCTCGTCTAGCGGGGGACCAAGAGACCCAGTACTTC
CDR3: CASSSPRLAGDQETQYF

J: TRBJ1-4
V: TRBV6-5
size: once
D: TRBD1
length: 14
DNA: TGTGCCAGCAGGAGACAGGGGACTAATGAAAAACTGTTTTTT
CDR3: CASRRQGTNEKLFF

J: TRBJ1-2
V: TRBV21-1
size: .
D: .
length: 17
DNA: TGTGCCAGCAGCAAAGGTAGGAAAACAGGCCCTAACTATGGCTACACCTTC
CDR3: CASSKGRKTGPNYGYTF

J: TRBJ1-6
V: TRBV7-3
size: few
D: .
length: 14
DNA: TGTGCCAGCAGCTTGGCAGGGGTCAATTCACCCCTCCACTTT
CDR3: CASSLAGVNSPLHF

J: TRBJ2-3
V: TRBV7-8
size: .
D: TRBD1
length: 17
DNA: TGTGCCAGCAGCGACCCGACAGGGGGCCTCGGCACAGATACGCAGTATTTT
CDR3: CASSDPTGGLGTDTQYF

J: TRBJ2-1
V: TRBV7-9
size: .
D: TRBD2
length: 15
DNA: TGTGCCAGCAGCCTCCCAGCGGGGGACTACAATGAGCAGTTCTTC
CDR3: CASSLPAGDYNEQFF

J: TRBJ2-5
V: TRBV7-8
size: .
D: TRBD1
length: 14
DNA: TGTGCCAGCAGCTTGGGGACAGGAGGGGAGACCCAGTACTTC
CDR3: CASSLGTGGETQYF

J: TRBJ1-2
V: TRBV6-5
size: .
D: .
length: 15
DNA: TGTGCCAGCACCTCCTCTCGGGCAGGGCACTATGGCTACACCTTC
CDR3: CASTSSRAGHYGYTF

J: TRBJ1-6
V: TRBV18
size: .
D: .
length: 15
DNA: TGTGCCAGCTCAAGTAAGAGCTCCTATAATTCACCCCTCCACTTT
CDR3: CASSSKSSYNSPLHF

J: TRBJ2-5
V: TRBV15
size: .
D: TRBD1
length: 17
DNA: TGTGCCACCAGCAAACGGGACAGGGGACCCTCGTCGGAGACCCAGTACTTC
CDR3: CATSKRDRGPSSETQYF

J: TRBJ2-3
V: TRBV9
size: .
D: TRBD2
length: 15
DNA: TGTGCCAGCAGCGAGACTAGCGGGAGCACAGATACGCAGTATTTT
CDR3: CASSETSGSTDTQYF

J: TRBJ2-7
V: TRBV28
size: .
D: TRBD2
length: 17
DNA: TGTGCCAGCAGCCGGGGACTAGCGGGAGGGCCGCCCTACGAGCAGTACTTC
CDR3: CASSRGLAGGPPYEQYF